The rows below give T cell receptor beta chains drawn from one sample of a study of T cell repertoires in cytomegalovirus infection. Their cognate antigens are unknown. TCRdb itself ran the reads through MiXCR, one entry per CDR3 protein. The repertoire holds more than 55,000 distinct CDR3 sequences, with 20% to 25% as singletons. The sample here was CD8+ T cells from cultured PBMCs, taken from culture after CMV antigen stimulation. All receptors derive from a human donor in good health (CMV status not recorded). Some clones in this sample may be carry-over from other donors' samples. Each CDR3 is given with its conserved first and last residue. A D gene is named only where the DNA matches it firmly. Not all rows give a size; the values are once, few, many and, for expanded clones, a class.

D gene | J gene | V gene | clone size | CDR3 DNA | CDR3 protein
TRBD1 | TRBJ1-2 | TRBV6-2/TRBV6-3 | few | TGTGCCAGCAGTTACTCGCCGACAGGGGTCTATGGCTACACCTTC | CASSYSPTGVYGYTF
TRBD1 | TRBJ1-2 | TRBV12-3/TRBV12-4 | NA | TGTGCCAGCAGTTTGACAGGGACCCTCTATGGCTACACCTTC | CASSLTGTLYGYTF
NA | TRBJ1-4 | TRBV7-9 | NA | TGTGCCAGCAGCTTACCAACTAATGAAAAACTGTTTTTT | CASSLPTNEKLFF
NA | TRBJ1-4 | TRBV4-1 | few | TGCGCCAGCAGCCAACGGAGTACTAATGAAAAACTGTTTTTT | CASSQRSTNEKLFF
NA | TRBJ2-1 | TRBV11-1 | few | TGTGCCAGCAGCTTTGGTTGGGGAACAAACCAGCAGTTCTTC | CASSFGWGTNQQFF
NA | TRBJ1-4 | TRBV7-2 | many | TGTGCCAGCAGCTTGAACTGGTATAATGAAAAACTGTTTTTT | CASSLNWYNEKLFF
TRBD1 | TRBJ1-6 | TRBV7-2 | few | TGTGCCAGCAGCCCGACAGGGGCCGCTAATTCACCCCTCCACTTT | CASSPTGAANSPLHF
NA | TRBJ2-1 | TRBV27 | NA | TGTGCCAGCAGTTTAGGCAGACCCCCGGGGAATGAGCAGTTCTTC | CASSLGRPPGNEQFF
NA | TRBJ2-7 | TRBV7-2 | few | TGTGCCAGCAGCTTAGCGATCGGAAAGGATACCTACGAGCAGTACTTC | CASSLAIGKDTYEQYF
NA | TRBJ2-3 | TRBV7-6 | few | TGTGCCAGCAGCATCCTAGGGCCCACAGATACGCAGTATTTT | CASSILGPTDTQYF
NA | TRBJ1-1 | TRBV27 | NA | TGTGCCAGCAGTTTGGGGAAGAGATTTGAAGCTTTCTTT | CASSLGKRFEAFF
NA | TRBJ1-5 | TRBV28 | NA | TGTGCCAGCAGTTTTGGTCCCGGGGGCAATCAGCCCCAGCATTTT | CASSFGPGGNQPQHF
NA | TRBJ1-5 | TRBV4-1 | few | TGCGCCAGCAGCCAAGAACGAAGGGGGGATCAGCCCCAGCATTTT | CASSQERRGDQPQHF
TRBD1 | TRBJ1-5 | TRBV27 | few | TGTGCCAGCAGTTCACGACCCCTCCGACAGGGACCGGGAGGAGATCAGCCCCAGCATTTT | CASSSRPLRQGPGGDQPQHF
NA | TRBJ1-1 | TRBV7-3 | NA | TGTGCCAGCAGCTTAACCTTAGTAAACACTGAAGCTTTCTTT | CASSLTLVNTEAFF
NA | TRBJ2-1 | TRBV11-3 | NA | TGTGCCAGCAGCTGGACAGAATACAATGAGCAGTTCTTC | CASSWTEYNEQFF